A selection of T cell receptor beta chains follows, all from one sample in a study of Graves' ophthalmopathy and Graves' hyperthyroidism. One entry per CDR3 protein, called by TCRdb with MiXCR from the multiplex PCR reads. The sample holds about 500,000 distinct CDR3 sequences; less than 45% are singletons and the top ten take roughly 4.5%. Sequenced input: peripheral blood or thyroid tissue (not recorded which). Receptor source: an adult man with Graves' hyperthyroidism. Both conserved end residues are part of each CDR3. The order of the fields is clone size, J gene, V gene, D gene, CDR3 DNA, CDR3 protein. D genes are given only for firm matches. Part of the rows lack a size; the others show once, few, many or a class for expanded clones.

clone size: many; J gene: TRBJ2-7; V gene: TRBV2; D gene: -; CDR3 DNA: TGTGCCAGCAGTGAGGTTCGGACTATCTCCTACGAGCAGTACTTC; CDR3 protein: CASSEVRTISYEQYF
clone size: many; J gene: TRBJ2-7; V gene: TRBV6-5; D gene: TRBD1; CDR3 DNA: TGTGCCAGCATGGGACAGGGGAAATCCTACGAGCAGTACTTC; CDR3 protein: CASMGQGKSYEQYF
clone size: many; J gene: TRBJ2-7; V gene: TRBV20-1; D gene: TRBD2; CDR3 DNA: TGCAGTGCTAGCGGGGCCCTAGCGGGAGCCGTCAAGCAGTACTTC; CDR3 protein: CSASGALAGAVKQYF
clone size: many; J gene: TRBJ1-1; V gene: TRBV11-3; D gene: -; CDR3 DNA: TGTGCCAGCAGCTTAGGAACAGGGACGAAGTCTGAAGCTTTCTTT; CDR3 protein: CASSLGTGTKSEAFF
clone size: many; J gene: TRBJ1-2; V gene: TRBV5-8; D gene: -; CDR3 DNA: TGTGCCAGCAGCTTGGCCGGGGGAGGTACCTATGGCTACACCTTC; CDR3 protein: CASSLAGGGTYGYTF
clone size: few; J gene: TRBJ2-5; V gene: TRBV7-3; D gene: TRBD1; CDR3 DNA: TGTGCCTGGAGTGCGGACAGGAGCCAAGAGACCCAGTACTTC; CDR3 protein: CAWSADRSQETQYF
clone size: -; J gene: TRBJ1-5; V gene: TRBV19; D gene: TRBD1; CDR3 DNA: TGTGCCAGTAGTATAGATCGTTCAGGGACAGGGTTCAATCAGCCCCAGCATTTT; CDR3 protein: CASSIDRSGTGFNQPQHF
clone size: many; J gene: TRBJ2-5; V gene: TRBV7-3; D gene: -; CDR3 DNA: TGTGCCAGCAGCTTAGTCCGCGCTGAGACCCAGTACTTC; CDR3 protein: CASSLVRAETQYF
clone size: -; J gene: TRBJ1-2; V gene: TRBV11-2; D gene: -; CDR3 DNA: TGTGCCAGCAGCTCGGACGAAGCCTATGGCTACACCTTC; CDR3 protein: CASSSDEAYGYTF
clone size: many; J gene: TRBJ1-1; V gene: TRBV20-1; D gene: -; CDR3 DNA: TGCAGTGCTAGAGCGTCGGCAGGATTGAACACTGAAGCTTTCTTT; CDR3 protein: CSARASAGLNTEAFF
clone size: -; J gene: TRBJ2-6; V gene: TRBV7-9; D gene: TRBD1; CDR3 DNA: TGTGCCAGCAGCTTAGGCTTACTACGACAGGGAGCTGGGGCCAACGTCCTGACTTTC; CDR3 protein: CASSLGLLRQGAGANVLTF
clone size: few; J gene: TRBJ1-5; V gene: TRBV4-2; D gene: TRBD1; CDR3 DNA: TGTGCCAGCAGCCAAGACTCGGGACAGGGCAAGGGCGGTTATAGCAATCAGCCCCAGCATTTT; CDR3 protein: CASSQDSGQGKGGYSNQPQHF
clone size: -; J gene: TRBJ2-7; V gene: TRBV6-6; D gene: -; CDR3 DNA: TGTGCCAGCAGTTACTATCCCGTGGGTGGCCCCTCATTCTACGAGCAGTACTTC; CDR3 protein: CASSYYPVGGPSFYEQYF
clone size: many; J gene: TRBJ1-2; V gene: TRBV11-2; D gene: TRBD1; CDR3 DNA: TGTGCCAGCAGCTTCCCAGGGGGTTATGGCTACACCTTC; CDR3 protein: CASSFPGGYGYTF
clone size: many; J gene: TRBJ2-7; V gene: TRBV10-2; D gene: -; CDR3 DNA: TGCGCCAGCAGCAGGGTTTCCTACGAGCAGTACTTC; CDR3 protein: CASSRVSYEQYF
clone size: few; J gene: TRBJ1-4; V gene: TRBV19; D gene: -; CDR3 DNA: TGTGCCAGTAGTAAGGAGTGGGGAATTGGTGAAAAACTGTTTTTT; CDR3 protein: CASSKEWGIGEKLFF
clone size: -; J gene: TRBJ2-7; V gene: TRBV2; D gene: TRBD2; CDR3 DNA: TGTGCCAGCAGTCCCGGGACTAGCGGGATGCTCAATGAGCAGTACTTC; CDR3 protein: CASSPGTSGMLNEQYF
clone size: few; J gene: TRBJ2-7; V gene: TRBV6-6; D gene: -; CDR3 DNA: TGTGCCAGCAGTTACGGGGAAGGAACAACCTACGAGCAGTACTTC; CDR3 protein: CASSYGEGTTYEQYF
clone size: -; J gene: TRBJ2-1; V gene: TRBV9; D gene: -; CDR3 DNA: TGTGCCAGCAGTTCTCCGGGGGGCCCAAATGAGCAGTTCTTC; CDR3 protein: CASSSPGGPNEQFF
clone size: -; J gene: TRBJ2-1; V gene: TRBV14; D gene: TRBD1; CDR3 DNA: TGTGCCAGCAGCCGTCGGACAGGAGGCAACTTGGGCAATGAGCAGTTCTTC; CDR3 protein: CASSRRTGGNLGNEQFF
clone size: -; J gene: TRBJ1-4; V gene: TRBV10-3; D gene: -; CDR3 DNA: TGTGCCATCAGTGAACTAGGGCACTACGGCGAAAAACTGTTTTTT; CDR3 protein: CAISELGHYGEKLFF
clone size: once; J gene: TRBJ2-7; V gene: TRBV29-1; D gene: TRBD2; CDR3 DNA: TGCAGCGTTGAAGATCCAGCGGGAGGGGCCTACAATGAGCAGTACTTC; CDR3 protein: CSVEDPAGGAYNEQYF
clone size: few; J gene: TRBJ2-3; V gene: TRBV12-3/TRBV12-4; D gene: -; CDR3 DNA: TGTGCCAGCAGTCCCCGGACAGTCGATACGCAGTATTTT; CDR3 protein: CASSPRTVDTQYF
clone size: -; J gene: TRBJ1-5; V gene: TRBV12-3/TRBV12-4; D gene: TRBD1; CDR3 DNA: TGTGCCAGCAGACCGCCCACAGGGGTGGGTCAGCCCCAGCATTTT; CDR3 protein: CASRPPTGVGQPQHF
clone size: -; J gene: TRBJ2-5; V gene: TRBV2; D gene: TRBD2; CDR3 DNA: TGTGCCAGCAGTTTAACAAGAACTAGCGGGAGGTACCAAGAGACCCAGTACTTC; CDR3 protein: CASSLTRTSGRYQETQYF
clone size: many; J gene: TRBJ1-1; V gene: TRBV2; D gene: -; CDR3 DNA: TGTGCCAGCAGTGAATTGCCAGGGTTCACTGAAGCTTTCTTT; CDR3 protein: CASSELPGFTEAFF
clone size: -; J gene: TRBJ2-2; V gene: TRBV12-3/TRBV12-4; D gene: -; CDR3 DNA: TGTGCCAGCACTACTGGGGACGGGGAGCTGTTTTTT; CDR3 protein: CASTTGDGELFF
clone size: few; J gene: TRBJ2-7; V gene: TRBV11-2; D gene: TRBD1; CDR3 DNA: TGTGCCAGCAGCCCGACAGGGTTTTCCCACGAGCAGTACTTC; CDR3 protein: CASSPTGFSHEQYF
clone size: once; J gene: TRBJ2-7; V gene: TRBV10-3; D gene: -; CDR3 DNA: TGTGCCATCAGTGAGGCGTTAAACTATGGCTACGAGCAGTACTTC; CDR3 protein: CAISEALNYGYEQYF